The present entry profiles one TCR beta chain with its context. V was cut by 5 bases and J by 5 bases, with 10 bases left in between. The CDR3 consists of 12 residues. Germline V CDR1 and CDR2: SEHNR, FQNEAQ (reference sequence). This sample is part of a study of blood T cell repertoires in COVID-19. Repertoires were generated with immunoSEQ multiplex PCR, while TCRdb's copy carries only in-frame clones and drops some. Of fewer than 300,000 clones listed, 75% to 95% are singletons. The V call is TRBV7-9, the J call TRBJ2-7, with D uncertain. This clonotype was obtained from a person between 18 and 35 years old with COVID-19, enrolled during active disease. Sequenced: peripheral blood. The chain's CDR3 is CASSRSGNEQYF. The DNA of the CDR3 is TGTGCCAGCAGCCGCAGTGGCAACGAGCAGTACTTC.